This TCR beta chain originates from a study of tumor-infiltrating lymphocytes in primary liver carcinoma. Synthesis of TCR beta cDNA was carried out from 500 ng total RNA with a constant-region primer. TCR beta libraries came from three nested multiplex PCR rounds using slightly modified ARM-PCR. TCRdb passed the multiplex PCR reads through MiXCR, listing each CDR3 protein once. This sample carries under 90,000 distinct CDR3 sequences, roughly 72% of them seen once, and the ten largest clones take around 19%. Investigators took RNA and DNA out together from 20-30 mg of unsorted bulk tissue. Comment on this clonotype: Germline is not matched at one junction end, which may reflect a read error.

This receptor was identified in a man aged 40-55 years with primary liver carcinoma and hepatitis B virus infection. Sequenced: liver tumor tissue from sampling region 1. Subset noted: tumor region T1, superior pole.

The CDR3 nucleotides are TGTGCCATCAGTGACCACATCGTGGGGAAGGATGGCCACACCTTC. Protein product: CAISDHIVGKDGHTF. The rearrangement links TRBV10-3 to TRBJ1-2; no reliable D call. Germline-derived CDR1 and CDR2 are ENHRY and SYGVKD. The CDR3 is 15 residues long.